The rows below give T cell receptor beta chains drawn from one sample of a study of monozygotic twins with inflammatory bowel disease. TCRdb re-called the 5' RACE reads; one entry per CDR3 protein, DNA not given. Its table lists approximately 400,000 distinct CDR3 sequences. The sequenced sample was blood. The receptors here all came from a human donor with ulcerative colitis or Crohn's disease, or a healthy co-twin of an affected twin (not recorded which). Both conserved end residues are part of each CDR3. The order of the fields is CDR3 protein, V gene, J gene, CDR3 length.

CDR3 protein: CASSLTMSGQGTTGELFF; V gene: TRBV12-3/TRBV12-4; J gene: TRBJ2-2; CDR3 length: 18
CDR3 protein: CAATGNQPQHF; V gene: TRBV2; J gene: TRBJ1-5; CDR3 length: 11
CDR3 protein: CATQIRPAGAGNTIYF; V gene: TRBV6-1; J gene: TRBJ1-3; CDR3 length: 16
CDR3 protein: CASSLRGIAVSTDTQYF; V gene: TRBV7-3; J gene: TRBJ2-3; CDR3 length: 17
CDR3 protein: CASSSTGGVNSPLHF; V gene: TRBV6-5; J gene: TRBJ1-6; CDR3 length: 15
CDR3 protein: CSVGVFGAWTEAFF; V gene: TRBV29-1; J gene: TRBJ1-1; CDR3 length: 14
CDR3 protein: CASSQDARFGAGSRTHEQYF; V gene: TRBV3-1; J gene: TRBJ2-7; CDR3 length: 20
CDR3 protein: CSVESVNTEAFF; V gene: TRBV29-1; J gene: TRBJ1-1; CDR3 length: 12
CDR3 protein: CASRQGQGLNYGYTF; V gene: TRBV12-3/TRBV12-4; J gene: TRBJ1-2; CDR3 length: 15
CDR3 protein: CAISTAGTSGGNEQFF; V gene: TRBV10-3; J gene: TRBJ2-1; CDR3 length: 16
CDR3 protein: CASSAIYSGQGHNEQFF; V gene: TRBV9; J gene: TRBJ2-1; CDR3 length: 17
CDR3 protein: CASSLVDRAVQGYTF; V gene: TRBV28; J gene: TRBJ1-2; CDR3 length: 15
CDR3 protein: CASSSGDGYQPQHF; V gene: TRBV5-6; J gene: TRBJ1-5; CDR3 length: 14
CDR3 protein: CASSFRGSNQPQHF; V gene: TRBV7-9; J gene: TRBJ1-5; CDR3 length: 14
CDR3 protein: CASSTAAGSGNSNEQFF; V gene: TRBV5-1; J gene: TRBJ2-1; CDR3 length: 17
CDR3 protein: CASSYSRGLGGYTF; V gene: TRBV6-5; J gene: TRBJ1-2; CDR3 length: 14